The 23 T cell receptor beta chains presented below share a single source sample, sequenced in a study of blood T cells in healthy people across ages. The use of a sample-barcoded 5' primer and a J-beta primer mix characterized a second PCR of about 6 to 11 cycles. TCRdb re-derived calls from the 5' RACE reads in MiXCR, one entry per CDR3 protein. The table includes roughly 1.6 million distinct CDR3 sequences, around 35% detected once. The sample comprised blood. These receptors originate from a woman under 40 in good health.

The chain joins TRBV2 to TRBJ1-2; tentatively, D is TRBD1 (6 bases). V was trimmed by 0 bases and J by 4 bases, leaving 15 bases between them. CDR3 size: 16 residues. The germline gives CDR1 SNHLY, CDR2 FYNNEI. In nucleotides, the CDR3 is TGTGCCAGCAGTGAAGCGTTTCAGGGGTTGGGCTATGGCTACACCTTC. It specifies CASSEAFQGLGYGYTF.

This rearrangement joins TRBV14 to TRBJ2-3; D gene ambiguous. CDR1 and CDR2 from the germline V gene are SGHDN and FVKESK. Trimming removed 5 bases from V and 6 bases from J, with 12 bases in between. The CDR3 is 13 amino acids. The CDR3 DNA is TGTGCCAGCAGCGAATGGGATACGGATACGCAGTATTTT. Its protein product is CASSEWDTDTQYF. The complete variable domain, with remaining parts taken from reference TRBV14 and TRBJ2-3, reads EAGVTQFPSHSVIEKGQTVTLRCDPISGHDNLYWYRRVMGKEIKFLLHFVKESKQDESGMPNNRFLAERTGGTYSTLKVQPAELEDSGVYFCASSEWDTDTQYFGPGTRLTVL.

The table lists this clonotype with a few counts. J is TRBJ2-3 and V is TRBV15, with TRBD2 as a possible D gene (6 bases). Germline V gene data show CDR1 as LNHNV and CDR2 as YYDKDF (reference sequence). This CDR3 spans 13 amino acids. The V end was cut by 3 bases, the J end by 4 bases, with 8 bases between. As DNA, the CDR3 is TGTGCCACCAGCAGGGAGGGAGCAGATACGCAGTATTTT. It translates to CATSREGADTQYF.

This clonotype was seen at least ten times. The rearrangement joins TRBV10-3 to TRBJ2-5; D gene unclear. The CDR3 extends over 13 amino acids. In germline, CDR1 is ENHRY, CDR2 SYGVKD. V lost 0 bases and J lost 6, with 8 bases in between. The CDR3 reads CAISESSMKTQYF. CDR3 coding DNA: TGTGCCATCAGTGAGTCTAGTATGAAGACCCAGTACTTC.

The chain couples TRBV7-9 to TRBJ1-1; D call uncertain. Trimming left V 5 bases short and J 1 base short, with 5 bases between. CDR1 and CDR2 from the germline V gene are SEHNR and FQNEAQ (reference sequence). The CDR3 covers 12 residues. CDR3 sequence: CASSVKNTEAFF. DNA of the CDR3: TGTGCCAGCAGCGTTAAGAACACTGAAGCTTTCTTT.

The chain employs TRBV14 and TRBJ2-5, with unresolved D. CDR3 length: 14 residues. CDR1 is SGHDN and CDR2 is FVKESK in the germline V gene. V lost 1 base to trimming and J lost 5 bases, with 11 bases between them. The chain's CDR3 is CASSQAVVGETQYF. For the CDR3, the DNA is TGTGCCAGCAGCCAAGCGGTGGTGGGGGAGACCCAGTACTTC.

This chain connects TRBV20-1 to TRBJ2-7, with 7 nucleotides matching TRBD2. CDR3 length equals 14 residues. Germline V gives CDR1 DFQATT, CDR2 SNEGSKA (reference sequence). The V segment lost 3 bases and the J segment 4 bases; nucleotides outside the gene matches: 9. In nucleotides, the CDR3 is TGCAGTGCTAGGGGGGAGGGGTATAGGTACGAGCAGTACTTC. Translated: CSARGEGYRYEQYF.

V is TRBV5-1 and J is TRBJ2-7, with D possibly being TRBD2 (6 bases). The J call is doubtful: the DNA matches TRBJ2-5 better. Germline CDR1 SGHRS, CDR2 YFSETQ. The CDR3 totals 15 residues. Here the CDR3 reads CASSRLPGSQETQYF. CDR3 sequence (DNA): TGCGCCAGCAGCCGATTGCCCGGGAGCCAGGAGACCCAGTACTTC.

CDR3 DNA sequence: TGTGCCAGCAGGTCGTCAGGGGTCGACGGGGAGCTGTTTTTT. Protein sequence: CASRSSGVDGELFF. The chain employs TRBV7-8 and TRBJ2-2; TRBD1 is a possible D gene (6 bases). Trimming removed 6 bases at V and 7 bases at J, with 15 bases between. This CDR3 has 14 residues. CDR1 and CDR2 from the germline V gene are SGHVS and FQNEAQ.

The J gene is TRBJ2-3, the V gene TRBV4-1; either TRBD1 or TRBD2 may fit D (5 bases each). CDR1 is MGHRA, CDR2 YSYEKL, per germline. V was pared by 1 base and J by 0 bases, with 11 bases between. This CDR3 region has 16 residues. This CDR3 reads CASSQAGTSSTDTQYF. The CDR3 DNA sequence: TGCGCCAGCAGCCAAGCCGGGACCTCCAGCACAGATACGCAGTATTTT.

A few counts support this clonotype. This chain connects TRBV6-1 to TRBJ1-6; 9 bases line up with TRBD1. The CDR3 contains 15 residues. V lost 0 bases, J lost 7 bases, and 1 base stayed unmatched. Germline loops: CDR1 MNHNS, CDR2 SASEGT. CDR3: CASSEATGGNSPLHF. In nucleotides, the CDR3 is TGTGCCAGCAGTGAAGCTACAGGGGGCAATTCACCCCTCCACTTT.

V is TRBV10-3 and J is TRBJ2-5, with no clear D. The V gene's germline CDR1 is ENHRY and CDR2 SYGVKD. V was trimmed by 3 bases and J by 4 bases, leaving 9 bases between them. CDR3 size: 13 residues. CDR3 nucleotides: TGTGCCATCAGTGAAACTGGCCCAGAGACCCAGTACTTC. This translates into CAISETGPETQYF.

The CDR3 loop is CASSHQGLGYGYTF. DNA of the CDR3: TGTGCCAGTAGTCATCAGGGGTTGGGCTATGGCTACACCTTC. The chain joins TRBV19 to TRBJ1-2; weak D call: TRBD1 (6 bases). V lost 5 bases, J lost 4 bases, and 14 bases lay in between. Germline CDR1 reads LNHDA; CDR2 reads SQIVND (reference sequence). CDR3 size: 14 residues.

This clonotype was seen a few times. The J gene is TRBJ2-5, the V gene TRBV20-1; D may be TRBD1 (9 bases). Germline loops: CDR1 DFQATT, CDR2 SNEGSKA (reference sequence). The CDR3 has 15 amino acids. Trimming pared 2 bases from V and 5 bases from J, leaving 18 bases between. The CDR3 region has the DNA TGCAGTGCTAGACGGGGTAGCGGGACAGGGGAGACCCAGTACTTC. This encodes CSARRGSGTGETQYF.

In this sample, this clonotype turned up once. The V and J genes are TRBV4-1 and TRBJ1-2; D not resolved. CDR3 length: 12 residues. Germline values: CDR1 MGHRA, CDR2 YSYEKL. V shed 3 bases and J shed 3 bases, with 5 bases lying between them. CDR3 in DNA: TGCGCCAGCAGCCAGAAGTACTATGGCTACACCTTC. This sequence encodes CASSQKYYGYTF.

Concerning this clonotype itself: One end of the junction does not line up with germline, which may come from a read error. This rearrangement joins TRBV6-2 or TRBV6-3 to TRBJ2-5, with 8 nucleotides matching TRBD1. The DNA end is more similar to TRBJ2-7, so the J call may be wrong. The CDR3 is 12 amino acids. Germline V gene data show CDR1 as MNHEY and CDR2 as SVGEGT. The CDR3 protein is CVSSTGGYEQYF. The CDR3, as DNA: TGTGTCAGCAGTACAGGGGGCTACGAGCAGTACTTC.

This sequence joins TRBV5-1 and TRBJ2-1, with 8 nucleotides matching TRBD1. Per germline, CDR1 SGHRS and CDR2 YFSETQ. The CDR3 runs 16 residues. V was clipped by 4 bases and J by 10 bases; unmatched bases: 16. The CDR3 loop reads CASSPQGAKLGGEQFF. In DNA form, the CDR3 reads TGCGCCAGCAGCCCCCAGGGGGCTAAACTTGGGGGGGAGCAGTTCTTC.

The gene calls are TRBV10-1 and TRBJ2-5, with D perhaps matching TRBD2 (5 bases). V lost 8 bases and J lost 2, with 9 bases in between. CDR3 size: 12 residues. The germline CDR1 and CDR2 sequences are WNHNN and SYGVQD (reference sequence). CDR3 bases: TGCGCCAGCCAACTAGGGCAAGAGACCCAGTACTTC. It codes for CASQLGQETQYF.

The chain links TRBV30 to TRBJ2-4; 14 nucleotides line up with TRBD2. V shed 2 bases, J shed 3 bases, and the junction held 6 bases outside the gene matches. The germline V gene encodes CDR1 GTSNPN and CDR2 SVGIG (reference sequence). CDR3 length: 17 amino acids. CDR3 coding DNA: TGTGCCTGGAGTCCTCCGGGACTAGCGGGAGTCAAAAACATTCAGTACTTC. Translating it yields CAWSPPGLAGVKNIQYF.

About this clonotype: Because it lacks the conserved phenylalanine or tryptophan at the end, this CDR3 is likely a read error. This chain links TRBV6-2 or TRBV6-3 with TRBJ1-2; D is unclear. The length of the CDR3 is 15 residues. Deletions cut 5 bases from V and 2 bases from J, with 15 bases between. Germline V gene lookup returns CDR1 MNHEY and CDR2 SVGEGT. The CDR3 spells CASSTDWEVNYGYTS. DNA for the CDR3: TGTGCCAGCAGTACCGACTGGGAGGTAAACTATGGCTACACCTCC.

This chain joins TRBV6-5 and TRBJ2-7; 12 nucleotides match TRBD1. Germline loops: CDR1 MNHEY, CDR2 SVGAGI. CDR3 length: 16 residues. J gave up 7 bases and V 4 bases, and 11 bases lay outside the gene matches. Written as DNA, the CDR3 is TGTGCCAGCAGTTCACGGGACAGGGGGCTTGACGATGAGCAGTACTTC. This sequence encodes CASSSRDRGLDDEQYF.

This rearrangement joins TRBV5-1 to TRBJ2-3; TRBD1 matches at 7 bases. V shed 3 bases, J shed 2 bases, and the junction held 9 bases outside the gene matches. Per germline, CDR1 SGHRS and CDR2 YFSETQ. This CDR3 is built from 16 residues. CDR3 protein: CASSSKGTAVTDTQYF. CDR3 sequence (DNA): TGCGCCAGCAGCTCTAAGGGGACAGCAGTCACAGATACGCAGTATTTT.

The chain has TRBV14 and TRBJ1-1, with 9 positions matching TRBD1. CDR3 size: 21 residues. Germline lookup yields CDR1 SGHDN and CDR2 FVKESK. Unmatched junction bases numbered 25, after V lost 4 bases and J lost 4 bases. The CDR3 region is CASSPNPRRGTGGWVGTEAFF. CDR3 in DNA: TGTGCCAGCAGCCCGAACCCGCGTAGGGGAACAGGGGGCTGGGTAGGCACTGAAGCTTTCTTT. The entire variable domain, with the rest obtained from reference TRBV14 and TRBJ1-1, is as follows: EAGVTQFPSHSVIEKGQTVTLRCDPISGHDNLYWYRRVMGKEIKFLLHFVKESKQDESGMPNNRFLAERTGGTYSTLKVQPAELEDSGVYFCASSPNPRRGTGGWVGTEAFFGQGTRLTVV.